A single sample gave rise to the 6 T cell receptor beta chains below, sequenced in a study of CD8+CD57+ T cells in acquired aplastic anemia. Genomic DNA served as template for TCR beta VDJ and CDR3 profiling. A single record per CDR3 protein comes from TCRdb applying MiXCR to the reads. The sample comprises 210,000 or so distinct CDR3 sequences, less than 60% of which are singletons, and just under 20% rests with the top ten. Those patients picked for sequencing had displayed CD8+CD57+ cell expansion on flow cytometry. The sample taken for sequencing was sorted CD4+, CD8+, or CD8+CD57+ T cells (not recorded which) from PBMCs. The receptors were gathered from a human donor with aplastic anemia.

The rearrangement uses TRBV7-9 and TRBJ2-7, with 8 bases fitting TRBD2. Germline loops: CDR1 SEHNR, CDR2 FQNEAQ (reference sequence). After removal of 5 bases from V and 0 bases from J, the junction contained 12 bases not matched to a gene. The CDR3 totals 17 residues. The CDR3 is CASSPSGLAPFSYEQYF. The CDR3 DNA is TGTGCCAGCAGCCCCAGCGGACTAGCCCCTTTCTCCTACGAGCAGTACTTC. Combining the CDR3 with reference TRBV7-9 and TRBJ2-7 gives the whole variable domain DTGVSQNPRHKITKRGQNVTFRCDPISEHNRLYWYRQTLGQGPEFLTYFQNEAQLEKSRLLSDRFSAERPKGSFSTLEIQRTEQGDSAMYLCASSPSGLAPFSYEQYFGPGTRLTVT.

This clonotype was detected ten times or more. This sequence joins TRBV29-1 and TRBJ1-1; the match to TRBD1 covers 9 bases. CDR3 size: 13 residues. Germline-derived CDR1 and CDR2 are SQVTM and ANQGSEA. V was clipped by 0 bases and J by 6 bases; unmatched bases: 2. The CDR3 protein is CSVEEDRGPEAFF. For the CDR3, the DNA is TGCAGCGTTGAAGAGGACAGGGGTCCTGAAGCTTTCTTT.

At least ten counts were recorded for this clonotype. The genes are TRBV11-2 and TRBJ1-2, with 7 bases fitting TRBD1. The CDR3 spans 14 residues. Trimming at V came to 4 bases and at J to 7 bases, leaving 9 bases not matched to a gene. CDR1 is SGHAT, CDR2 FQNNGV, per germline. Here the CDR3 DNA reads TGTGCCAGCAGCTCGAACAGGGGTTTGGGTGGCTACACCTTC. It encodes CASSSNRGLGGYTF.

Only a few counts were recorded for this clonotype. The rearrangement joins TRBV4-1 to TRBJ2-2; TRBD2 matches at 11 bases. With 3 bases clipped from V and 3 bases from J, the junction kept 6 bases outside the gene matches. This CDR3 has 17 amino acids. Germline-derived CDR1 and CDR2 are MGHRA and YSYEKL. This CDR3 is CASSQGLAGGHTGELFF. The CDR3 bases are TGCGCCAGCAGCCAGGGTTTAGCGGGGGGGCACACCGGGGAGCTGTTTTTT.

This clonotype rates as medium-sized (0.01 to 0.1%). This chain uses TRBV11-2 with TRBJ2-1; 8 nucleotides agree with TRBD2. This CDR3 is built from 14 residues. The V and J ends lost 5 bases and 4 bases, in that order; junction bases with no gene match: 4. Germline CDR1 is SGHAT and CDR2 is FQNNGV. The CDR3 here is CASSRSGDYNEQFF. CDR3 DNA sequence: TGTGCCAGCAGCCGTAGCGGGGATTACAATGAGCAGTTCTTC.

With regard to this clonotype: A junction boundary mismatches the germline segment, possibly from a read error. As DNA, the CDR3 is TGCAGTGCTACCAATTTGGGGGACAATGAGCAATACTTC. Its translation: CSATNLGDNEQYF. V usage is TRBV20-1 and J usage is TRBJ2-7; a weak D match, TRBD1 (6 bases). CDR3 size: 13 residues. Germline lookup yields CDR1 DFQATT and CDR2 SNEGSKA (reference sequence).